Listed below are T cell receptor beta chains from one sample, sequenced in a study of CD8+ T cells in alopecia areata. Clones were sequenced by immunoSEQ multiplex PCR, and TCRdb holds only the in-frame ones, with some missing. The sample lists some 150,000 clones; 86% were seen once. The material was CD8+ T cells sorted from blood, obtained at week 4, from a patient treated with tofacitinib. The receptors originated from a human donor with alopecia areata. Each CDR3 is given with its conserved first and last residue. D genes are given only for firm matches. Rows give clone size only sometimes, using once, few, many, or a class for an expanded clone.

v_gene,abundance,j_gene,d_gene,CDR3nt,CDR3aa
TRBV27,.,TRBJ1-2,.,TGTGCCAGCAGTTTAGCGCGAGTATCCTATGGCTACACCTTC,CASSLARVSYGYTF
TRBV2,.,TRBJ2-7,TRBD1,TGTGCCAGCAGTGAGGACAGGGGATCCTACGAGCAGTACTTC,CASSEDRGSYEQYF
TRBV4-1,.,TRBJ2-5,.,TGCGCCAGCAGCCCTCTTGGGCTGCTCCCCCAAGAGACCCAGTACTTC,CASSPLGLLPQETQYF
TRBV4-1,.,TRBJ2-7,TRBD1,TGCGCCAGCAGCCAAGAAGACAGGGGACGCTACGAGCAGTACTTC,CASSQEDRGRYEQYF
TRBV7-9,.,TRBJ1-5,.,TGTGCCAGCAGCCAGAGCGGGGGGACCTATAGCAATCAGCCCCAGCATTTT,CASSQSGGTYSNQPQHF
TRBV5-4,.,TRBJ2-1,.,TGTGCCAGCAGCTTCGAGCCCGGCATGGAGGAGCAGTTCTTC,CASSFEPGMEEQFF
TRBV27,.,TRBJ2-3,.,TGTGCCGCATGGGGTCCGAACCCCAGCACAGATACGCAGTATTTT,CAAWGPNPSTDTQYF
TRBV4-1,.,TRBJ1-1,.,TGCGCCAGCAGCCACCAGGCCATGAACACTGAAGCTTTCTTT,CASSHQAMNTEAFF
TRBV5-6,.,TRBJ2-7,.,TGTGCCAGCAGCCCACACAGGGATCTCTACGAGCAGTACTTC,CASSPHRDLYEQYF
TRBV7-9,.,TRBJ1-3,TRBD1,TGTGCCAGCAGTAATTCTGGGACAGTCTCTGGAAACACCATATATTTT,CASSNSGTVSGNTIYF
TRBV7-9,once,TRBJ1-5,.,TGTGCCAGCAGCTTAGATAATCAGCCCCAGCATTTT,CASSLDNQPQHF